The present TCR beta chain was sequenced within a study of cytomegalovirus exposure and HLA in healthy donors. Whole-study findings and limits: Common viral pathogens seemed to be connected with several of the most significant clusters, according to a later analysis. In vitro assays verified that a few CMV-associated chains recognized CMV antigens specifically. Indistinguishable V segments such as TRBV6-2 and TRBV6-3 were excluded.

In the case of this clone: Its antigen is unknown.

V gave up 2 bases and J gave up 7 bases, with 15 bases separating them. This CDR3 is 14 amino acids long. Germline V gene data show CDR1 as SGHDT and CDR2 as YYEEEE. The primer mix had 60 Vbeta and 13 Jbeta primers. Libraries were prepared by immunoSEQ multiplex PCR; TCRdb keeps only in-frame clonotypes and omits some of them. This sample has about 160,000 clones, with 81% found just once. The source material was PBMCs. The chain links TRBV5-6 to TRBJ1-2; D remains unclear. This clonotype was obtained from a woman aged 50 to 65 in good health and CMV-seronegative. CDR3 residues: CASSLAGLPTGYTF. CDR3 nucleotides: TGTGCCAGCAGCTTAGCGGGCCTCCCCACTGGCTACACCTTC.